This TCR beta chain was captured by sequencing in a study of PD-L1 blockade in urothelial cancer (dated by TCRdb to between 2016 and 2019). Describing the broader study: Therapy was started at some point between 2014 and 2016 for all patients, and atezolizumab 1,200 mg was administered intravenously every 3 weeks. Pretreatment blood TCR-seq was available for 30 or so patients, at least one posttreatment blood collection was obtained for around 24 patients, and tumor TCR-seq was available for around 24 patients. In the same patients who had TCR sequencing, pretreatment tumors also underwent whole exome sequencing and RNA sequencing. Blood samples were analyzed 3 weeks after the start of treatment (second dose) and 6 weeks after the start of treatment. Blood samples gave a median of about 150,000 T cells and roughly 83,000 unique TCRs, with a median clonality of around 0.074. Durable clinical benefit was achieved by nine patients but not by the remaining 20. The study was an exploratory multi-omic analysis of somatic, immune and clinical correlates of response to PD-L1 blockade with atezolizumab in urothelial cancer. Durable clinical benefit was defined as progression-free survival longer than 6 months, and TCR features were also tested against progression-free and overall survival. About 90% of the 29 patients were males with bladder-origin urothelial cancer, and about 65% of the roughly 30 reported a prior smoking history. Pretreatment tumor samples, along with matched peripheral blood serially collected before and after atezolizumab treatment, were subjected to TCR sequencing. Patients had an ECOG performance status of 0 or 1 and had received between 0 and 3 prior chemotherapy regimens.

The V and J ends are trimmed by 3 bases and 6 bases, leaving 20 bases between them. CDR3 length: 17 amino acids, cysteine to phenylalanine. Only the CDR3 region is kept as DNA, spanning 51 bases read in frame from base 1. Sequences WSHSY (CDR1) and SAAADI (CDR2) are obtained from the germline V gene. The full study reports these points: Greater expansion of tumor-associated TCR clones in peripheral blood 3 weeks after the start of treatment was observed in patients with durable benefit (n ≈ 22, p = 0.022). Small sample size (n ≈ 29) and many exploratory analyses mean the results are intended to be hypothesis-generating. A pretreatment peripheral blood TCR clonality below the median was linked to improved progression-free and overall survival.

This clone showed up just a few times. Its antigen remains undetermined. No per-base quality is available; no much larger clone lies one base away. Synthetic TCR analog templates were spiked into each PCR so that absolute template abundance could be estimated from read counts. The immunoSEQ assay used bias-controlled V and J gene primers to amplify TCRbeta CDR3 regions from genomic DNA. Sequencing of rearranged TCRbeta segments was performed at approximately 20X coverage. The original pipeline was this. Clustering was used to correct sequencing errors, and CDR3s were annotated against IMGT so that V, D and J genes could be assigned. Downstream analyses used only productive TCRbeta rearrangements and left out out-of-frame or stop-codon sequences. To compute clonality, Shannon entropy was normalized by the log of the number of unique productive sequences and then subtracted from one. Fisher's exact test with Benjamini-Hochberg correction, using a cutoff of adjusted p below 0.01, was how clones that differed between time points or between blood and tumor were identified. TCRdb provides this immuneACCESS table in a form limited to in-frame rearrangements. Some clones are lacking; in checked studies, under half of them reflect an unresolved V gene, and why the rest are absent is not known. Clonal size and the V and J genes are those of that table, whereas D and trimming came from the DNA. In this sample the table shows about 63,000 clones, roughly 79% of which occur a single time. Of the sample, more than 5% falls within the top ten clones.

The time point label of this sample denotes: pretreatment peripheral blood. The cohort comprised 25 to 35 patients with locally advanced or metastatic urothelial carcinoma treated at Memorial Sloan Kettering on a trial protocol. Peripheral blood mononuclear cells were collected pretreatment and during treatment, at between 1 and 8 total time points per patient. The Qiagen DNeasy Blood extraction kit was used to purify genomic DNA from total PBMCs and from tumor samples. PBMCs were collected pretreatment and during treatment, and were isolated and stored as previously described. This TCR came from a man between 65 and 79 years old with urothelial cancer. The chain couples TRBV10-2 to TRBJ2-2; a weak D assignment points to TRBD1 (5 bases agree). The input for sequencing was PBMCs, taken around atezolizumab (anti-PD-L1) treatment. Here the CDR3 is given as CASSEPPARQLPGELFF. The DNA reads TGCGCCAGCAGTGAACCGCCGGCGAGACAGCTTCCCGGGGAGCTGTTTTTT.